This T cell receptor (beta chain) was found in a study of blood T cell repertoires in COVID-19. From germline, CDR1 is SNHLY and CDR2 FYNNEI. The CDR3 spans 13 residues. V lost 3 bases, J lost 5 bases, and 1 base stayed unmatched. Sequenced by immunoSEQ multiplex PCR; TCRdb stores in-frame clones only, minus some. The data show 250,000 to 400,000 clones, with 80% to 90% seen just once and 1% held by the top ten. Material for sequencing was peripheral blood. The origin of this receptor is a man aged 45-65 years with active or convalescent COVID-19. This rearrangement joins TRBV2 to TRBJ1-5, with 7 positions matching TRBD1. CDR3 coding DNA: TGTGCCAGCAGTGATGACAGGGATCAGCCCCAGCATTTT. The encoded protein is CASSDDRDQPQHF.